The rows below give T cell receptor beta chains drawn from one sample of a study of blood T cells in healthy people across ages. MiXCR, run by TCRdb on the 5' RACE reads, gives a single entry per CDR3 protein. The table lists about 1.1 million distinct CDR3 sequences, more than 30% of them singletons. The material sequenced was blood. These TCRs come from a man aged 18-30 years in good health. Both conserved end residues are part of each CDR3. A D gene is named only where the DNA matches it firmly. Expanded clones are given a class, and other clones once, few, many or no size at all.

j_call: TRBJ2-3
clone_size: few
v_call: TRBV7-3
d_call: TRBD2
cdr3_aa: CASSLSNSGGGDTQYF
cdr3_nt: TGTGCCAGCAGCTTAAGTAATAGCGGGGGCGGAGATACGCAGTATTTT

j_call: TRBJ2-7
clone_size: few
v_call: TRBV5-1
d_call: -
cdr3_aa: CASSLGQQRYEQYF
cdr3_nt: TGCGCCAGCAGCTTGGGGCAACAGCGGTACGAGCAGTACTTC

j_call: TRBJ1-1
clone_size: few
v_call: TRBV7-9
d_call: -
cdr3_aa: CASVLSANTEAFF
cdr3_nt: TGTGCCAGCGTCCTTTCCGCGAACACTGAAGCTTTCTTT

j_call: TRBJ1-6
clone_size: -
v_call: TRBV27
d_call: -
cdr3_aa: CASSLQGSPLHF
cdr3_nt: TGTGCCAGCAGTTTACAGGGTTCACCCCTCCACTTT

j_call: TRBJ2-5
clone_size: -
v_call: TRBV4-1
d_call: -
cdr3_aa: CASSQGTEETQYF
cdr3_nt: TGCGCCAGCAGCCAAGGGACGGAAGAGACCCAGTACTTC

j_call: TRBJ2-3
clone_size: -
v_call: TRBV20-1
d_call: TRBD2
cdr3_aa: CSARVLAGGQYPTDTQYF
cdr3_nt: TGCAGTGCTAGAGTACTAGCGGGGGGCCAATACCCCACAGATACGCAGTATTTT

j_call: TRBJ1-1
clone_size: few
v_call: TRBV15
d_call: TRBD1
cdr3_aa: CATSVGTANTEAFF
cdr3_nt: TGTGCGACCAGCGTCGGGACAGCAAACACTGAAGCTTTCTTT

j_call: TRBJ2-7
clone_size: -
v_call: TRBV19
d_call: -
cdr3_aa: CASSIQGGSYEQYF
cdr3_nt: TGTGCCAGTAGTATTCAGGGGGGGTCCTACGAGCAGTACTTC

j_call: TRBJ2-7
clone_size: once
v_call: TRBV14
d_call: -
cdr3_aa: CASSQAPVAPRYF
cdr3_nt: TGTGCCAGCAGCCAAGCACCTGTCGCGCCGAGGTACTTC

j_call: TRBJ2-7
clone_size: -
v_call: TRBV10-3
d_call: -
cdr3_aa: CAISDPAVRTRNYGQYF
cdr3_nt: TGTGCCATCAGTGACCCAGCCGTAAGGACACGCAACTACGGGCAATACTTC

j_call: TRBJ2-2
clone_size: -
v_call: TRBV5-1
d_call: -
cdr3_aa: CASTGQYTGELFF
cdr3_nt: TGCGCCAGTACAGGACAGTACACCGGGGAGCTGTTTTTT

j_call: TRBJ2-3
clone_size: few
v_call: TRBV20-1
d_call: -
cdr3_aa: CSAGRGTSTDTQYF
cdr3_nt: TGCAGTGCTGGGAGGGGGACTAGCACAGATACGCAGTATTTT

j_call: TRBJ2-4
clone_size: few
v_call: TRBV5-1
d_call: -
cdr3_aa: CASSLNREENIQYF
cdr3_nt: TGCGCCAGCAGCTTGAACAGGGAGGAAAACATTCAGTACTTC

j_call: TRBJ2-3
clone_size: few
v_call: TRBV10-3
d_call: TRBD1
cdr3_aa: CAISSRTGRTDTQYF
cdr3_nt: TGTGCCATCAGTTCCCGGACAGGGCGCACAGATACGCAGTATTTT

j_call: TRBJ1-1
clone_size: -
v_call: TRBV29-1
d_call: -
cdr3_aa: CSVGVWNTEAFF
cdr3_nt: TGCAGCGTTGGGGTGTGGAACACTGAAGCTTTCTTT

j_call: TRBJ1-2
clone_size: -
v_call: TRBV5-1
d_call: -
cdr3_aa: CASSFEYSTGGYTF
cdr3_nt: TGCGCCAGCAGCTTTGAGTACAGTACAGGTGGCTACACCTTC

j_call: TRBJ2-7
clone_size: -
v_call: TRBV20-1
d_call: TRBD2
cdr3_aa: CSARDSSGVSYNEQYF
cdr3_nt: TGCAGTGCTAGAGATAGTAGCGGGGTCTCCTACAATGAGCAGTACTTC

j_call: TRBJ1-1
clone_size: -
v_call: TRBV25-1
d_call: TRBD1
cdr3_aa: CASRTTGGLSTEAFF
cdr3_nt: TGTGCCAGCAGAACCACAGGGGGCCTGAGTACTGAAGCTTTCTTT

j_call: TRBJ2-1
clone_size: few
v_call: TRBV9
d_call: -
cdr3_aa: CASSVDGGTNEQFF
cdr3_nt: TGTGCCAGCAGCGTAGATGGCGGAACCAATGAGCAGTTCTTC

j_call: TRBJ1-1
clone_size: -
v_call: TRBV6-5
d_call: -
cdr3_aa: CASSYSSPGGSLGTEAFF
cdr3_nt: TGTGCCAGCAGTTACTCGAGCCCCGGGGGCTCACTGGGCACTGAAGCTTTCTTT

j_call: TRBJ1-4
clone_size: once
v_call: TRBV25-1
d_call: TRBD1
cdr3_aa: CASRRPGGELFF
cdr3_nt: TGTGCCAGCCGTAGACCAGGGGGAGAGCTGTTTTTT

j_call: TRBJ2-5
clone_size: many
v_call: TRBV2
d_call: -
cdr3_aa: CASSPYTGDEQYF
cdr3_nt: TGTGCCAGCAGTCCCTACACTGGCGATGAGCAGTACTTC

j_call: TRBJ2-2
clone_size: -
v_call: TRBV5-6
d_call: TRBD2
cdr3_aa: CASILGGSGELFF
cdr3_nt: TGTGCCAGCATCCTGGGGGGGTCCGGGGAGCTGTTTTTT

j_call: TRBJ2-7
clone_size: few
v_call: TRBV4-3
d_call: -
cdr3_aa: CASSHQSSYNEQYF
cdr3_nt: TGCGCCAGCAGCCATCAGAGCTCCTACAATGAGCAGTACTTC

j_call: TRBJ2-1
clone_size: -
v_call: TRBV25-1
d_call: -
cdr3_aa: CASSEWREGTGEQFF
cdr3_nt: TGTGCCAGCAGTGAATGGAGGGAAGGTACGGGTGAGCAGTTCTTC

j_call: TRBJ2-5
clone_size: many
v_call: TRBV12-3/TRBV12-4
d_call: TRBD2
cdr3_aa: CASSSSTSLGTQYF
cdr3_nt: TGTGCCAGCAGTTCATCGACTAGCCTGGGGACCCAGTACTTC

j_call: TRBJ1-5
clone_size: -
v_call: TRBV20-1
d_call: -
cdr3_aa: CSAMTVTRGNQPQHF
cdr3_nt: TGCAGTGCTATGACGGTAACTAGGGGCAATCAGCCCCAGCATTTT

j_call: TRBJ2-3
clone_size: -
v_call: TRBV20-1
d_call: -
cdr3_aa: CSASGGGDGDTQYF
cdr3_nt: TGCAGTGCTAGTGGAGGGGGGGATGGGGATACGCAGTATTTT

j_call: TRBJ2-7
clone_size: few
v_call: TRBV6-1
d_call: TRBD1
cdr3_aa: CASRETGTGAYYEQYF
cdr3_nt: TGTGCCAGCAGGGAAACCGGGACAGGGGCTTATTACGAGCAGTACTTC

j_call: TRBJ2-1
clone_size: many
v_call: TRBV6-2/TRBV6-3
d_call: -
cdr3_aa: CASSSTDRSDNEQFF
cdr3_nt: TGTGCCAGCAGTTCCACTGACCGTTCCGACAATGAGCAGTTCTTC

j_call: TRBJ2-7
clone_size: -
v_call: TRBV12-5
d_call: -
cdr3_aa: CASGLVRYEQYF
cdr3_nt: TGTGCTAGTGGTTTGGTACGGTACGAGCAGTACTTC

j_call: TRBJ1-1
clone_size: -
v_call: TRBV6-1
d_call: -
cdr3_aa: CASGGYAEAFF
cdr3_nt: TGTGCCAGCGGGGGGTACGCTGAAGCTTTCTTT